One and the same sample provided the 13 T cell receptor beta chains below, sequenced in a study of CD8+CD57+ T cells in acquired aplastic anemia. Patients sequenced had flow cytometry evidence of CD8+CD57+ cell expansion. Genomic DNA templated the TCR beta VDJ and CDR3 profiling. TCRdb re-derived calls from the reads in MiXCR, one entry per CDR3 protein. The sample lists 150,000 or so distinct CDR3 sequences, around 48% seen once, with 0.85% to 1.2% in the top ten. The sequenced sample was sorted CD4+, CD8+, or CD8+CD57+ T cells (not recorded which) from PBMCs. Receptor source: a human donor with aplastic anemia.

The genes are TRBV7-8 and TRBJ2-5, with TRBD2 matching 7 bases. The J call may be in error: the DNA end matches TRBJ2-7 better. The CDR3 loop spans 15 amino acids. The germline V gene has CDR1 SGHVS and CDR2 FQNEAQ. As DNA, the CDR3 is TGTGCCAGCAGCTTAGCGGGAGGGCCTGGGTACGAGCAGTACTTC. It translates to CASSLAGGPGYEQYF.

The CDR3, as DNA: TGTGCCATCACTGGCAAAGCTAATAAGGGGACCTACGAGCAGTACTTC. Translated: CAITGKANKGTYEQYF. This rearrangement joins TRBV10-3 to TRBJ2-7; TRBD1 might be the D (5 bases). CDR1 and CDR2 (germline): ENHRY, SYGVKD. The CDR3 loop spans 16 amino acids. Trimming left V 7 bases short and J 2 bases short, with 21 bases between.

This clonotype was detected only a few times. V usage is TRBV20-1 and J usage is TRBJ2-7, with 7 nucleotides matching TRBD1. CDR1 and CDR2 from the germline V gene are DFQATT and SNEGSKA (reference sequence). The CDR3 has 11 amino acids. The DNA for the CDR3 is TGCAGGACAGGGCCCCCCTACGAGCAGTACTTC. This sequence encodes CRTGPPYEQYF.

The table lists this clonotype with a few counts. The chain combines TRBV29-1 with TRBJ2-5; D is unresolved. CDR3 length equals 14 residues. Trimming pared 0 bases from V and 1 base from J, leaving 9 bases between. The germline V gene has CDR1 SQVTM and CDR2 ANQGSEA. CDR3 region: CSVEDWETQETQYF. CDR3 sequence (DNA): TGCAGCGTTGAAGATTGGGAAACCCAAGAGACCCAGTACTTC. Based on the CDR3 plus reference TRBV29-1 and TRBJ2-5, the full variable domain is SAVISQKPSRDICQRGTSLTIQCQVDSQVTMMFWYRQQPGQSLTLIATANQGSEATYESGFVIDKFPISRPNLTFSTLTVSNMSPEDSSIYLCSVEDWETQETQYFGPGTRLLVL.

This clonotype has ten or more counts. This chain uses TRBV12-3 or TRBV12-4 with TRBJ2-7, with D perhaps TRBD2 (6 bases). CDR3 length: 14 amino acids. The V gene lost 5 bases and the J gene lost 3 bases, with 14 bases spanning the gap. CDR3 nucleotides: TGTGCCAGCAGTCCCCTGACTAGAAACTACGAGCAGTACTTC. Amino acid sequence: CASSPLTRNYEQYF.

This clonotype has a count of ten or more. The chain links TRBV5-1 to TRBJ2-2, with TRBD2 matching over 10 bases. The CDR3 covers 16 residues. Germline V gene lookup returns CDR1 SGHRS and CDR2 YFSETQ. The ends lost 6 bases at V and 4 bases at J; junction bases unmatched: 9. The CDR3 DNA follows: TGCGCCAGCATCACCGGGACTAGCGCTGGCACCGGGGAGCTGTTTTTT. Protein product: CASITGTSAGTGELFF. Variable domain in full (rest from reference TRBV5-1 and TRBJ2-2): KAGVTQTPRYLIKTRGQQVTLSCSPISGHRSVSWYQQTPGQGLQFLFEYFSETQRNKGNFPGRFSGRQFSNSRSEMNVSTLELGDSALYLCASITGTSAGTGELFFGEGSRLTVL.

This clonotype was detected only a few times. This sequence joins TRBV2 and TRBJ1-1; possibly TRBD1 for D (6 bases). Trimming shortened V by 0 bases and J by 4 bases, and 12 bases separated the two germline ends. Germline V lookup: CDR1 SNHLY, CDR2 FYNNEI. The CDR3 runs to 15 residues. The CDR3 sequence is CASSEAQGMGTEAFF. The CDR3 nucleotides are TGTGCCAGCAGTGAAGCACAGGGAATGGGCACTGAAGCTTTCTTT.

The chain links TRBV7-6 to TRBJ1-1, with D maybe TRBD1 (5 bases). V lost 5 bases, J lost 3 bases, and 13 bases lay in between. This CDR3 is 14 amino acids long. Germline lookup yields CDR1 SGHVS and CDR2 FNYEAQ. CDR3 nucleotide sequence: TGTGCCAGCAGCGCCGACAGAAGGGACACTGAAGCTTTCTTT. Translation: CASSADRRDTEAFF.

This clonotype has a count of ten or more. The CDR3 region is CASTKGGVDTEAFF. For the CDR3, the DNA is TGTGCCAGCACGAAAGGAGGGGTGGACACTGAAGCTTTCTTT. V gene TRBV5-5 combines with J gene TRBJ1-1; the D gene is possibly TRBD1 (5 bases). This CDR3 is built from 14 residues. V gave up 6 bases and J gave up 3 bases, with 15 bases separating them. Germline V gives CDR1 SGHKS, CDR2 YYEKEE (reference sequence). Together with reference TRBV5-5 and TRBJ1-1, the CDR3 gives the full variable domain: DAGVTQSPTHLIKTRGQQVTLRCSPISGHKSVSWYQQVLGQGPQFIFQYYEKEERGRGNFPDRFSARQFPNYSSELNVNALLLGDSALYLCASTKGGVDTEAFFGQGTRLTVV.

There are many counts of this clonotype. This sequence joins TRBV6-1 and TRBJ1-1, with 9 bases identical to TRBD1. J lost 0 bases, V lost 6 bases, and 8 bases had no gene match. The germline gives CDR1 MNHNS, CDR2 SASEGT. The CDR3 consists of 16 residues. The CDR3 sequence is CASRDGQGLMNTEAFF. In DNA, the CDR3 is TGTGCCAGCAGAGACGGACAGGGGCTCATGAACACTGAAGCTTTCTTT.

This clonotype was recorded a few times. The CDR3 loop reads CASSQPPGVTEAFF. Written as DNA, the CDR3 is TGTGCCAGCAGCCAACCTCCGGGGGTCACTGAAGCTTTCTTT. The rearrangement links TRBV3-1 to TRBJ1-1, with a possible D match to TRBD1 (5 bases). CDR1 LGHDT and CDR2 YNNKEL come from the germline V gene (reference sequence). The length of the CDR3 is 14 residues. Between the trimmed V and J ends, which lost 2 bases and 4 bases, there was a span of 11 bases.

Of note for this clonotype: This may come from a read error, since a much larger clone is one base off. Since no conserved phenylalanine or tryptophan closes the CDR3, a read error is the likely cause. The chain carries TRBV5-1 and TRBJ1-5; 9 bases are a match to TRBD1. This CDR3 has 15 amino acids. Germline CDR1 SGHRS, CDR2 YFSETQ. Trimming cost V 0 bases and J 6 bases; bases outside gene matches: 4. CDR3 nucleotide sequence: TGCGCCAGCAGCTTGGCGGGGACAGGGAGTCAGCCCCAGCATCTT. Translated, it gives CASSLAGTGSQPQHL.

This clonotype was seen at least ten times. The chain couples TRBV7-9 to TRBJ2-3, with D possibly being TRBD2 (7 bases). Per germline, CDR1 SEHNR and CDR2 FQNEAQ (reference sequence). The CDR3 length is 16 residues. V was clipped by 2 bases and J by 1 base, with 13 bases between them. The CDR3 loop is CASSLPGGGGTDTQYF. The CDR3 DNA reads TGTGCCAGCAGCTTACCAGGAGGGGGGGGCACAGATACGCAGTATTTT.